This T cell receptor beta chain was identified during a study of sequential checkpoint blockade in melanoma. A word on this clone: Its specificity is not known.

Libraries were prepared by immunoSEQ multiplex PCR; TCRdb keeps only in-frame clonotypes and omits some of them. The sample lists about 18,000 clones, 26% occurring once. Study-level findings and limits: Response in arm A was associated with pretreatment TIL clonality. Tumor T-cell fraction and clonality correlated with PD-L1 and CD8+ counts.

Unmatched junction bases numbered 4, after V lost 3 bases and J lost 2 bases. This CDR3 region has 15 residues. Germline CDR1 reads LNHNV; CDR2 reads YYDKDF (reference sequence). Treatment denoted: randomized to nivolumab then ipilimumab (arm A) or the reverse (arm B). The chain employs TRBV15 and TRBJ1-5; 7 nucleotides agree with TRBD1. This TCR was sampled from a human donor with melanoma. Here the sequenced sample was tumor tissue (inferred from file names), taken from a patient given nivolumab and ipilimumab in sequence. For the CDR3, the DNA is TGTGCCACCAGCAGGAGGGGGCAGGGCAATCAGCCCCAGCATTTT. Its protein is CATSRRGQGNQPQHF.